What follows are 23 T cell receptor beta chains derived from one specimen sequenced in a study of T cells in Graves' hyperthyroidism and ophthalmopathy. RNA transcripts gave rise to amplified TCR beta CDR3 regions. The HTBI primer set drove a first-round RT-PCR of the TCR CDR3. TCRdb analysed the multiplex PCR reads with MiXCR anew, one entry per CDR3 protein. The sample contains around 600,000 distinct CDR3 sequences, 12% to 15% of which appear only once. The sample taken for sequencing was blood. Source of these receptors: a woman under 30 with Graves' ophthalmopathy.

This clonotype has at least ten counts. This rearrangement joins TRBV2 to TRBJ1-2; possible D gene TRBD1, 6 bases. The V and J ends lost 8 bases and 7 bases respectively, with 17 bases between them. The CDR3 sequence is 13 residues long. Germline-derived CDR1 and CDR2 are SNHLY and FYNNEI. CDR3 in amino acids: CASQRDRRFGYTF. CDR3 coding DNA: TGTGCCAGCCAAAGAGACAGGCGGTTTGGCTACACCTTC. Full variable domain (missing parts from reference TRBV2 and TRBJ1-2): EPEVTQTPSHQVTQMGQEVILRCVPISNHLYFYWYRQILGQKVEFLVSFYNNEISEKSEIFDDQFSVERPDGSNFTLKIRSTKLEDSAMYFCASQRDRRFGYTFGSGTRLTVV.

The gene calls are TRBV5-4 and TRBJ1-2; 12 bases agree with TRBD1. Germline V gene sequence: CDR1 SGHNT, CDR2 YYREEE (reference sequence). Trimming cost V 4 bases and J 2 bases; bases outside gene matches: 6. The CDR3 extends over 16 amino acids. The CDR3: CASSGGDRGRNYGYTF. For the CDR3, the DNA is TGTGCCAGCAGCGGGGGGGACAGGGGGCGAAACTATGGCTACACCTTC.

This clonotype was counted many times. This chain links TRBV4-1 with TRBJ1-2; no reliable D call. CDR1 and CDR2 (germline): MGHRA, YSYEKL. V was cut by 0 bases and J by 4 bases, with 6 bases left in between. The CDR3 loop spans 13 amino acids. The CDR3 loop is CASSQDGVYGYTF. The CDR3 bases are TGCGCCAGCAGCCAAGATGGTGTCTATGGCTACACCTTC.

This chain connects TRBV19 to TRBJ1-5; D is possibly TRBD1 (5 bases). Per the germline V gene, CDR1 is LNHDA and CDR2 is SQIVND (reference sequence). The CDR3 sequence is 13 residues long. The V end was cut by 8 bases, the J end by 6 bases, with 14 bases between. The CDR3 nucleotides read TGTGCCAGTGCAGGGTCCCGTGGTCAGCCCCAGCATTTT. It encodes CASAGSRGQPQHF.

This clonotype has a count of ten or more. The chain has TRBV28 and TRBJ2-3; D is unresolved. Trimming took 5 bases from V and 4 from J, leaving 7 bases between them. The CDR3 is made up of 12 amino acids. CDR1 and CDR2 from the germline V gene are MDHEN and SYDVKM. The chain's CDR3 is CASSVAPDTQYF. The CDR3 nucleotides read TGTGCCAGCAGTGTTGCCCCAGATACGCAGTATTTT.

This clonotype was detected many times. V and J are TRBV27 and TRBJ2-3, with TRBD2 identical over 7 bases. This CDR3 is 14 amino acids long. In germline, CDR1 is MNHEY, CDR2 SMNVEV (reference sequence). With V trimmed by 7 bases and J by 3 bases, 7 bases remained unmatched. The CDR3 DNA sequence: TGTGCCAGCAAAGGCGGGAGAACAACAGATACGCAGTATTTT. Its translation: CASKGGRTTDTQYF.

This sequence joins TRBV28 and TRBJ1-4, with 11 bases that match TRBD1. The CDR3 covers 16 residues. V shed 5 bases and J 5 bases; nucleotides not matched to a gene: 7. CDR1 and CDR2 (germline): MDHEN, SYDVKM. The DNA of the CDR3 is TGTGCCAGCAGTAGTGACCGGGACAGGGGGAATGAAAAACTGTTTTTT. Translated: CASSSDRDRGNEKLFF.

This clonotype has at least ten counts. The chain combines TRBV18 with TRBJ2-7, with TRBD2 matching over 14 bases. V was pared by 8 bases and J by 3 bases, with 3 bases of the junction left unmatched. From germline, CDR1 is KGHSH and CDR2 LQKENI. The CDR3 has 14 residues. The CDR3 loop is CASSGTSGSYEQYF. In DNA form, the CDR3 reads TGTGCCAGCAGCGGGACTAGCGGGAGCTACGAGCAGTACTTC.

This clonotype showed up many times. The genes are TRBV28 and TRBJ2-1; the D gene is possibly TRBD1 (5 bases). The germline V gene has CDR1 MDHEN and CDR2 SYDVKM. The length of the CDR3 is 16 residues. Trimming pared 3 bases from V and 3 bases from J, leaving 15 bases between. The CDR3 DNA is TGTGCCAGCAGTTTTGTGGGGCAGGGCGACTACAATGAGCAGTTCTTC. Amino acid sequence: CASSFVGQGDYNEQFF.

This clonotype has ten or more counts. The CDR3 sequence: CASSYRTSLTGELFF. The CDR3, as DNA: TGTGCCAGCAGTTACCGGACTAGTCTCACCGGGGAGCTGTTTTTT. The V call is TRBV6-2 or TRBV6-3, the J call TRBJ2-2; 7 bases agree with TRBD2. The V segment lost 2 bases and the J segment 4 bases; nucleotides outside the gene matches: 4. This CDR3 region has 15 residues. The V gene's germline CDR1 is MNHEY and CDR2 SVGEGT.

This clonotype was seen many times. The V call is TRBV2, the J call TRBJ2-7, with TRBD2 matching over 7 bases. There are 12 residues in the CDR3. Germline V gene data show CDR1 as SNHLY and CDR2 as FYNNEI. J lost 7 bases, V lost 7 bases, and 7 bases had no gene match. The CDR3 region is CASTGGALEQYF. Here the CDR3 DNA reads TGTGCCAGCACGGGAGGTGCGCTGGAGCAGTACTTC.

This clonotype was observed many times. In DNA form, the CDR3 reads TGTGCCAGCAGCTATACAGGGTTTTATGGCTACACCTTC. Encoded protein: CASSYTGFYGYTF. The rearrangement links TRBV6-5 to TRBJ1-2; a weak D match, TRBD1 (6 bases). The germline V gene has CDR1 MNHEY and CDR2 SVGAGI. The CDR3 has 13 residues. V lost 6 bases and J lost 5, with 13 bases in between.

This clonotype was detected ten times or more. The chain uses TRBV30 and TRBJ1-1; no clear D gene. The CDR3 consists of 13 residues. The germline V and J ends were trimmed by 4 bases and 5 bases, with 14 bases remaining between them. Germline lookup yields CDR1 GTSNPN and CDR2 SVGIG (reference sequence). The CDR3 here is CAWTLKGRTEAFF. As DNA, the CDR3 is TGTGCCTGGACCCTCAAGGGCAGGACTGAAGCTTTCTTT.

At least ten counts were recorded for this clonotype. This sequence joins TRBV28 and TRBJ1-1, with D possibly being TRBD1 (5 bases). This CDR3 spans 15 amino acids. Germline CDR1 MDHEN, CDR2 SYDVKM. V dropped 4 bases and J dropped 6 bases, with 18 bases sitting between them. The CDR3: CASSSPGGTRAEAFF. The CDR3 DNA reads as TGTGCCAGCAGTTCTCCGGGGGGTACTAGGGCTGAAGCTTTCTTT.

Comment on this clonotype: A read error is possible here, since a much larger clone lies one base away. The chain links TRBV6-2 or TRBV6-3 to TRBJ2-7, with D perhaps TRBD1 or TRBD2 (5 bases each). The CDR3 is made up of 17 amino acids. In germline, CDR1 is MNHEY, CDR2 SVGEGT. V was shortened by 2 bases and J by 7 bases, with 24 bases between the two germline ends. The CDR3 loop is CASSYRIGTRNHDEQYF. The CDR3 DNA follows: TGTGCCAGCAGTTACCGCATCGGGACGAGGAATCACGATGAGCAGTACTTC.

This clonotype showed up many times. The V and J genes are TRBV6-1 and TRBJ2-7, with unresolved D. In germline, CDR1 is MNHNS, CDR2 SASEGT. Trimming shortened V by 5 bases and J by 0 bases, and 11 bases separated the two germline ends. The CDR3 contains 14 residues. The CDR3 spells CASSRPNHSYEQYF. In DNA form, the CDR3 reads TGTGCCAGCAGTCGACCTAACCACTCCTACGAGCAGTACTTC.

The rearrangement uses TRBV6-4 and TRBJ2-5; 12 bases agree with TRBD2. CDR3 length: 16 residues. V was pared by 5 bases and J by 5 bases, with 9 bases of the junction left unmatched. CDR1 MRHNA and CDR2 SNTAGT come from the germline V gene. CDR3 sequence reads: CASSYPTSGSFETQYF. The CDR3 DNA sequence: TGTGCCAGCAGTTACCCGACTAGCGGGAGTTTCGAGACCCAGTACTTC.

This clonotype was found many times. V usage is TRBV6-2 or TRBV6-3 and J usage is TRBJ1-1; perhaps TRBD1 as D (5 bases). Trimming stripped 4 bases from V and 1 base from J, with 19 bases between. The length of the CDR3 is 17 residues. The germline CDR1 and CDR2 sequences are MNHEY and SVGEGT. The DNA for the CDR3 is TGTGCCAGCAGTTCCCCTGGGGACGGAACCGGGAACACTGAAGCTTTCTTT. Translated: CASSSPGDGTGNTEAFF.

In its sample, this clonotype was seen a few times. The J gene is TRBJ2-2, the V gene TRBV15; 8 bases agree with TRBD1. V gave up 3 bases and J gave up 4 bases; unmatched junction bases: 22. Per the germline V gene, CDR1 is LNHNV and CDR2 is YYDKDF (reference sequence). The CDR3 consists of 21 residues. DNA for the CDR3: TGTGCCACCAGCAGTCTCAAGCGATTTACTATTAGGACAGGGAGCACCGGGGAGCTGTTTTTT. Its translation: CATSSLKRFTIRTGSTGELFF.

The V call is TRBV29-1, the J call TRBJ2-1; D gene uncertain. Trimming removed 5 bases at V and 5 bases at J, with 10 bases between. Germline V gene lookup returns CDR1 SQVTM and CDR2 ANQGSEA. The CDR3 is made up of 12 amino acids. CDR3 coding DNA: TGCAGCGTTACGCCTAGGAACAATGAGCAGTTCTTC. Translation gives CSVTPRNNEQFF.

This clonotype came up a few times. The chain combines TRBV7-2 with TRBJ1-4; the D gene is possibly TRBD1 (5 bases). Per germline, CDR1 SGHTA and CDR2 FQGNSA. V lost 1 base to trimming and J lost 6 bases, with 12 bases between them. This CDR3 has 15 amino acids. The CDR3 spells CASSLVISGYEKLFF. CDR3 nucleotides: TGTGCCAGCAGCTTAGTAATATCAGGGTATGAAAAACTGTTTTTT.

The table lists this clonotype with many counts. CDR3 DNA sequence: TGCGCCAGCAGCCCTCCCGGGACTAGCGGGAGGGCCTCCTACGAGCAGTACTTC. Residues: CASSPPGTSGRASYEQYF. This chain joins TRBV5-1 and TRBJ2-7, with TRBD2 matching 16 bases. From germline, CDR1 is SGHRS and CDR2 YFSETQ. The CDR3 totals 18 residues. Germline trimming cut 4 bases from V and 0 bases from J; bases unmatched to any gene: 7.

This clonotype has a handful of counts. A much larger clone lies one base from this, so it may be a read error. This chain's CDR3 is CASGPSPATDTQYF. The CDR3, as DNA: TGTGCCAGCGGTCCTAGCCCGGCCACAGATACGCAGTATTTT. The chain is built from TRBV7-2 and TRBJ2-3, with D possibly being TRBD2 (5 bases). Between the trimmed V and J ends, which lost 8 bases and 2 bases, there was a span of 14 bases. The CDR3 is made up of 14 amino acids. The V gene's germline CDR1 is SGHTA and CDR2 FQGNSA.